The rows below give T cell receptor beta chains drawn from one sample of a study of blood T cell repertoires in COVID-19. The table came from immunoSEQ multiplex PCR; TCRdb's copy has only in-frame clones and leaves some out. Of roughly 190,000 clones in the sample, more than 80% were seen once. The material sequenced was peripheral blood. The source of these receptors is a man between 50 and 59 years old with acute or convalescent COVID-19. Each CDR3 is given with its conserved first and last residue. Each record gives: clone size, V gene, J gene, D gene, CDR3 DNA, CDR3 protein. A D gene is named only where the DNA matches it firmly. The size entry is marked missing in some rows and otherwise reads once, few, many or a size class.

-,TRBV6-2/TRBV6-3,TRBJ2-5,TRBD1,TGTGCCAGCAGTAATGACAGGGGAAGGAGGCAAGAGACCCAGTACTTC,CASSNDRGRRQETQYF
-,TRBV23-1,TRBJ2-2,-,TGCGCCAGCAGTCTCAGGTTGGGTAGGACCGGGGAGCTGTTTTTT,CASSLRLGRTGELFF
-,TRBV2,TRBJ1-3,-,TGTGCCAGCAGTGAAGGGGGCCCTGGAAACACCATATATTTT,CASSEGGPGNTIYF
-,TRBV19,TRBJ1-5,-,TGTGCCAGTAGTATAGTCCGGACAGAGCCTTGGCCCCAGCATTTT,CASSIVRTEPWPQHF
-,TRBV19,TRBJ1-1,-,TGTGCCAGTAGTATACGCAACCACGGGTCAGTGAACACTGAAGCTTTCTTT,CASSIRNHGSVNTEAFF
-,TRBV6-2/TRBV6-3,TRBJ2-2,TRBD1,TGTGCCAGCAGTTCGGGACAGGTCGGCGGGGAGCTGTTTTTT,CASSSGQVGGELFF
-,TRBV7-8,TRBJ1-3,TRBD1,TGTGCCAGCAGCTTAGGCCCTACAGGGGCTGGAAACACCATATATTTT,CASSLGPTGAGNTIYF
-,TRBV9,TRBJ1-4,-,TGTGCCAGCAGCGCGCAGGGTCTTGCTAATGAAAAACTGTTTTTT,CASSAQGLANEKLFF
-,TRBV30,TRBJ1-4,-,TGTGCCTGGAGTGTTACAGGCGGTGAAAAACTGTTTTTT,CAWSVTGGEKLFF
few,TRBV7-2,TRBJ1-3,TRBD1,TGTGCCAGCAGCTCGGACAGGGTCGTCGGAAACACCATATATTTT,CASSSDRVVGNTIYF
-,TRBV18,TRBJ2-7,TRBD1,TGTGCCAGCTCACCCTCCGGACAGGGGGCATACGAGCAGTACTTC,CASSPSGQGAYEQYF
-,TRBV5-6,TRBJ2-5,TRBD2,TGTGCCAGCAGCTTCGGACTAGCGGGAAAGACCCAGTACTTC,CASSFGLAGKTQYF
-,TRBV27,TRBJ2-7,TRBD2,TGTGCCAGCAGTTTCAGGTACAGCGGGAGAGGATCCTACGAGCAGTACTTC,CASSFRYSGRGSYEQYF
-,TRBV6-6,TRBJ1-2,TRBD1,TGTGCCAGCAGTTCGGGACAGGGGAAGAACTATGGCTACACCTTC,CASSSGQGKNYGYTF
-,TRBV4-3,TRBJ2-2,-,TGCGCCAGCAGCCCACGGAACAGGGCCGACGGGGAGCTGTTTTTT,CASSPRNRADGELFF
once,TRBV29-1,TRBJ1-1,-,TGCAGCGTTGTACCGCAAAGAGCTGAAGCTTTCTTT,CSVVPQRAEAFF
-,TRBV5-4,TRBJ1-4,TRBD1,TGTGCCAGCAGCCTCCGACAGGGGACCCCAACTAATGAAAAACTGTTTTTT,CASSLRQGTPTNEKLFF
-,TRBV7-9,TRBJ2-3,TRBD2,TGTGCCAGCAGCTTGTCGACCCTAGCGGGCACAGATACGCAGTATTTT,CASSLSTLAGTDTQYF
-,TRBV11-2,TRBJ1-6,TRBD1,TGTGCCAGCAGCTTAGAGGTGACAGGGAATAATTCACCCCTCCACTTT,CASSLEVTGNNSPLHF
-,TRBV6-2/TRBV6-3,TRBJ2-3,TRBD2,TGTGCCAGCAGTCCGCGGGAGCTGGCTAGCACAGATACGCAGTATTTT,CASSPRELASTDTQYF
-,TRBV3-1/TRBV3-2,TRBJ1-1,-,TGTGCCAGCAGCCGAACCTTCATACAGGATGTGAACACTGAAGCTTTCTTT,CASSRTFIQDVNTEAFF
-,TRBV7-2,TRBJ2-4,-,TGTGCCAGCAGCTATCGGCCGCAGGACATTCAGTACTTC,CASSYRPQDIQYF
-,TRBV7-2,TRBJ2-7,TRBD1,TGTGCCAGCAGCTTAGTATATCGGAGTCGGGACAGGGTTCCCGAGCAGTACTTC,CASSLVYRSRDRVPEQYF
-,TRBV7-3,TRBJ2-5,-,TGTGCCAGCAGCTACCAAGCAGGCGAGACCCAGTACTTC,CASSYQAGETQYF
-,TRBV5-1,TRBJ2-1,TRBD2,TGCGCCAGCAGCCCCGGGACTAGCGGGAGAGATGAGCAGTTCTTC,CASSPGTSGRDEQFF
-,TRBV3-1/TRBV3-2,TRBJ1-1,TRBD1,TGTGCCAGCAGCCGCGGACAGGGGAGGTGCACTGAAGCTTTCTTT,CASSRGQGRCTEAFF
-,TRBV6-6,TRBJ2-1,TRBD2,TGTGCCAGCAGTTTAGCGGGAGCCTTCAATGAGCAGTTCTTC,CASSLAGAFNEQFF
-,TRBV19,TRBJ1-1,TRBD1,TGTGCCAGTAGTTTCCCGGGACAGCTGAACACTGAAGCTTTCTTT,CASSFPGQLNTEAFF
-,TRBV19,TRBJ2-7,-,TGTGCCAGTAGTATTCGGCAGGGGCCTGGCTCCTACGAGCAGTACTTC,CASSIRQGPGSYEQYF
-,TRBV2,TRBJ1-4,-,TGTGCCAGCAGTCCACAGGGTCTGCGTAATGAAAAACTGTTTTTT,CASSPQGLRNEKLFF
-,TRBV21-1,TRBJ2-4,-,TGTGCCAGCAGCAATAGAAGGGGACTAGCCAAAAACATTCAGTACTTC,CASSNRRGLAKNIQYF
-,TRBV29-1,TRBJ2-1,TRBD2,TGCAGCGTAATACTAGCGGGGGGGTGGCAGTTCTTC,CSVILAGGWQFF
-,TRBV6-6,TRBJ2-3,-,TGTGCCAGCAGAAGGGAGCTTGCTACGCAGTATTTT,CASRRELATQYF
-,TRBV7-2,TRBJ1-2,TRBD1,TGTGCCAGCAGCTTAAAGCAGGGGGCGGACTATGGCTACACCTTC,CASSLKQGADYGYTF
-,TRBV5-6,TRBJ1-3,-,TGTGCCAGCAGCAGGTCGGGGGAGACAGGAAACACCATATATTTT,CASSRSGETGNTIYF
-,TRBV6-5,TRBJ2-1,-,TGTGCCAGCAGTTTTAGTCGAGACAGGCTAGAGCAGTTCTTC,CASSFSRDRLEQFF
-,TRBV2,TRBJ1-1,TRBD1,TGTGCCAGCAACGCGGGACAGGGGTTGGGTGAAGCTTTCTTT,CASNAGQGLGEAFF
-,TRBV24-1,TRBJ2-1,TRBD2,TGTGCCACCAGTGAATGGACTAGCGGGGCAGGCTCCTACAATGAGCAGTTCTTC,CATSEWTSGAGSYNEQFF
-,TRBV6-5,TRBJ2-6,-,TGTGCCAGCAGGTCTCCCGGGGCCAACGTCCTGACTTTC,CASRSPGANVLTF
once,TRBV27,TRBJ2-2,-,TGTGCCAGCAGTTTCTTAACCGGGGAGCTGTTTTTT,CASSFLTGELFF
-,TRBV19,TRBJ2-5,TRBD2,TGTGCCAGTAGTATAGATGGTGCGGGGGGCCAAGAGACCCAGTACTTC,CASSIDGAGGQETQYF
few,TRBV30,TRBJ1-5,TRBD1,TGTGCCTGGAGTGAAATCCGACAGGGAGACCAGCCCCAGCATTTT,CAWSEIRQGDQPQHF
-,TRBV4-1,TRBJ1-1,TRBD1,TGCGCCAGCAGCCAACCCCGACAGGGGATGAACACTGAAGCTTTCTTT,CASSQPRQGMNTEAFF
-,TRBV19,TRBJ1-2,-,TGTGCCAGTGGGAGGGGACCCGACACCTTCTATGGCTACACCTTC,CASGRGPDTFYGYTF
-,TRBV5-1,TRBJ2-1,TRBD2,TGCGCCAGCAGCTTGGGAGGCGGGGGCTCCTACAATGAGCAGTTCTTC,CASSLGGGGSYNEQFF
-,TRBV4-2,TRBJ2-2,-,TGTGCCAGCAGCCAAGAGAGGACCGGGGAGCTGTTTTTT,CASSQERTGELFF
-,TRBV7-2,TRBJ2-1,TRBD2,TGTGCCAGCAGCTTAGGACTAGCGGCCTACAATGAGCAGTTCTTC,CASSLGLAAYNEQFF
-,TRBV7-2,TRBJ2-2,-,TGTGCCAGCAGCTTATGGGGAGACGGCGGGGAGCTGTTTTTT,CASSLWGDGGELFF
once,TRBV25-1,TRBJ2-5,TRBD2,TGTGCCAGCAGTGAATTTGTCGGCGGGGGGACCCAGTACTTC,CASSEFVGGGTQYF
-,TRBV6-4,TRBJ2-6,-,TGTGCCAGCAGTGACTCAGGGGCCTCGAGCTCTGGGGCCAACGTCCTGACTTTC,CASSDSGASSSGANVLTF
once,TRBV10-2,TRBJ1-2,-,TGCGCCAGCAGTGTAACGGACAGTCGGGTCGGGGGCTACACCTTC,CASSVTDSRVGGYTF
-,TRBV10-3,TRBJ1-1,TRBD1,TGTGCCATCAGAAATACAGGGGTTAGCACTGAAGCTTTCTTT,CAIRNTGVSTEAFF
-,TRBV29-1,TRBJ2-7,TRBD1,TGCAGCGTCACGACAGGGGACGTTTACGAGCAGTACTTC,CSVTTGDVYEQYF
-,TRBV27,TRBJ1-1,-,TGTGCCAGCAGTTCACGGTACACTGAAGCTTTCTTT,CASSSRYTEAFF
-,TRBV7-2,TRBJ2-2,TRBD1,TGTGCCAGCAGCTTAGTTACAGGGGTCGGGGAGCTGTTTTTT,CASSLVTGVGELFF
few,TRBV14,TRBJ2-1,TRBD1,TGTGCCAGCAGCCAGGGGACAGGGGGCCACAATGAGCAGTTCTTC,CASSQGTGGHNEQFF
-,TRBV30,TRBJ1-5,-,TGTGCCTGGAGTGGACTCTTAGATCAGCCCCAGCATTTT,CAWSGLLDQPQHF
-,TRBV10-3,TRBJ2-2,TRBD1,TGTGCCATCAGTGACCCCCGACAGGGAAACACCGGGGAGCTGTTTTTT,CAISDPRQGNTGELFF
-,TRBV4-1,TRBJ2-1,-,TGCGCCAGCAGCCCACGACCCGGGGTTTCCTACAATGAGCAGTTCTTC,CASSPRPGVSYNEQFF